These 24 T cell receptor beta chains were sequenced from one sample in a study of T cells in Graves' hyperthyroidism and ophthalmopathy. Amplification yielded TCR beta CDR3 regions, with RNA transcripts as the source. A first-round RT-PCR of the TCR CDR3 used the HTBI primer set. Each CDR3 protein gets one entry after TCRdb re-called the multiplex PCR reads with MiXCR. The sample holds 450,000 to 650,000 distinct CDR3 sequences, 13% to 15% seen once. Sequences were obtained from blood. The receptors stem from a young woman with Graves' ophthalmopathy.

The table lists this clonotype with many counts. The V and J genes are TRBV28 and TRBJ2-3; 7 positions match TRBD2. Trimming at V came to 3 bases and at J to 1 base, leaving 4 bases not matched to a gene. This CDR3 comprises 15 residues. From germline, CDR1 is MDHEN and CDR2 SYDVKM. The CDR3 sequence is CASSLSTSGTDTQYF. DNA for the CDR3: TGTGCCAGCAGTTTGTCCACTAGCGGCACAGATACGCAGTATTTT.

This chain connects TRBV5-6 to TRBJ1-5; D is ambiguous. The germline V gene encodes CDR1 SGHDT and CDR2 YYEEEE. Trimming left V 2 bases short and J 9 bases short, with 15 bases between. The CDR3 totals 14 residues. CDR3 protein: CASSFVSSPRPQHF. In DNA, the CDR3 is TGTGCCAGCAGCTTCGTATCCAGTCCACGGCCCCAGCATTTT.

This chain connects TRBV20-1 to TRBJ2-7, with D perhaps given as TRBD1 or TRBD2 (5 bases each). The CDR3 runs 12 residues. Germline CDR1 DFQATT, CDR2 SNEGSKA (reference sequence). Trimming removed 0 bases at V and 5 bases at J, with 8 bases between. CDR3 residues: CSARDGTNEQYF. In nucleotides, the CDR3 is TGCAGTGCTAGAGACGGGACCAACGAGCAGTACTTC.

This clonotype was seen at least ten times. The chain has TRBV6-1 and TRBJ2-7; D gene ambiguous. This CDR3 region has 13 residues. The germline V gene has CDR1 MNHNS and CDR2 SASEGT. V was pared by 4 bases and J by 4 bases, with 11 bases between. CDR3: CASSGWETYEQYF. In nucleotides, the CDR3 is TGTGCCAGCAGTGGTTGGGAAACTTACGAGCAGTACTTC.

This clonotype was counted at least ten times. The genes are TRBV20-1 and TRBJ1-1; 8 bases agree with TRBD1. Looked up from germline, CDR1 is DFQATT and CDR2 is SNEGSKA (reference sequence). Trimming cost V 2 bases and J 3 bases; bases outside gene matches: 5. The CDR3 consists of 14 residues. For the CDR3, the DNA is TGCAGTGCTAGAATCGTACAGGGGGACACTGAAGCTTTCTTT. It yields the protein CSARIVQGDTEAFF.

At least ten counts were recorded for this clonotype. The rearrangement joins TRBV12-3 or TRBV12-4 to TRBJ2-7; D may be TRBD1 or TRBD2 (5 bases each). The CDR3 has 18 amino acids. The ends were cut back, 5 bases at V and 2 bases at J, with 25 bases in the middle. The CDR3 sequence: CASSPIPDSPEVPYEQYF. CDR3 DNA sequence: TGTGCCAGCAGTCCCATCCCTGACAGCCCGGAGGTACCCTACGAGCAGTACTTC.

This chain connects TRBV19 to TRBJ2-3, with D perhaps TRBD2 (5 bases). The V gene's germline CDR1 is LNHDA and CDR2 SQIVND (reference sequence). This CDR3 is built from 13 residues. V was shortened by 6 bases and J by 4 bases, with 11 bases between the two germline ends. The CDR3 DNA reads TGTGCCAGTAGCCCTGTGAGGGCAGATACGCAGTATTTT. It translates to CASSPVRADTQYF.

The gene calls are TRBV12-3 or TRBV12-4 and TRBJ2-7, with 8 bases aligning to TRBD1. The CDR3 is 14 residues long. J gave up 0 bases and V 7 bases, and 5 bases lay outside the gene matches. The CDR3, as DNA: TGTGCCAGCAACAGGGGGACCGACTCCTACGAGCAGTACTTC. It yields the protein CASNRGTDSYEQYF.

This clonotype has a count of ten or more. The chain links TRBV5-1 to TRBJ1-1, with D maybe TRBD1 (5 bases). With 3 bases removed from V and 2 bases from J, the gap between germline ends came to 11 bases. CDR3 length: 14 amino acids. CDR1 is SGHRS, CDR2 YFSETQ, per germline. The CDR3 DNA follows: TGCGCCAGCAGCTACCAAGGGGACAACACTGAAGCTTTCTTT. Translated: CASSYQGDNTEAFF.

This clonotype showed up many times. The genes are TRBV6-5 and TRBJ2-2, with unresolved D. The CDR3 has 15 amino acids. V lost 0 bases to trimming and J lost 4 bases, with 9 bases between them. The V gene's germline CDR1 is MNHEY and CDR2 SVGAGI. The CDR3 DNA follows: TGTGCCAGCAGTTACTCGTCCCAGCCCACCGGGGAGCTGTTTTTT. This translates into CASSYSSQPTGELFF.

This clonotype has ten or more counts. The chain recombines TRBV20-1 with TRBJ1-1, with D unclear. The CDR3 spans 16 residues. The germline gives CDR1 DFQATT, CDR2 SNEGSKA (reference sequence). V lost 3 bases and J 0 bases, leaving 17 bases between the germline ends. CDR3: CSASSSMFTVNTEAFF. CDR3 coding DNA: TGCAGTGCTAGTTCCTCAATGTTTACAGTGAACACTGAAGCTTTCTTT.

This clonotype was counted between two and nine times. This chain connects TRBV20-1 to TRBJ2-5, with D unclear. This CDR3 is built from 12 residues. Trimming stripped 7 bases from V and 3 bases from J, with 12 bases between. The germline V gene encodes CDR1 DFQATT and CDR2 SNEGSKA (reference sequence). The CDR3 here is CSGVLSEETQYF. The CDR3 coding sequence is TGCAGTGGGGTGTTGAGTGAAGAGACCCAGTACTTC.

This clonotype was seen a handful of times. The J gene is TRBJ1-1, the V gene TRBV20-1, with 11 bases aligning to TRBD1. CDR3 length: 14 residues. The V gene's germline CDR1 is DFQATT and CDR2 SNEGSKA (reference sequence). With V trimmed by 5 bases and J by 10 bases, 12 bases remained unmatched. DNA for the CDR3: TGCAGTGCTCAGAACGGACAGGGGGCGCCGATAGCTTTCTTT. This codes for CSAQNGQGAPIAFF.

The rearrangement uses TRBV6-1 and TRBJ1-5; D is undetermined. Germline values: CDR1 MNHNS, CDR2 SASEGT. V was pared by 5 bases and J by 6 bases, with 14 bases between. CDR3 size: 14 residues. The CDR3 sequence: CASSQFGPFQPQHF. In nucleotides, the CDR3 is TGTGCCAGCAGTCAATTCGGGCCCTTTCAGCCCCAGCATTTT.

The chain joins TRBV3-1 to TRBJ2-2, with D perhaps matching TRBD2 (6 bases). V was clipped by 4 bases and J by 9 bases, with 15 bases between them. This CDR3 contains 14 residues. Per germline, CDR1 LGHDT and CDR2 YNNKEL (reference sequence). The CDR3 DNA reads TGTGCCAGCAGCCTTACTAGCTCGTCCAGGGAGCTGTTTTTT. Its protein is CASSLTSSSRELFF. The full variable domain, completed using reference TRBV3-1 and TRBJ2-2, is DTAVSQTPKYLVTQMGNDKSIKCEQNLGHDTMYWYKQDSKKFLKIMFSYNNKELIINETVPNRFSPKSPDKAHLNLHINSLELGDSAVYFCASSLTSSSRELFFGEGSRLTVL.

This clonotype was seen a few times. J is TRBJ2-7 and V is TRBV20-1; 9 bases are shared with TRBD1. The CDR3 has 14 residues. The J segment lost 7 bases and the V segment lost 0 bases, leaving 7 bases of the junction unmatched. Germline V gene lookup returns CDR1 DFQATT and CDR2 SNEGSKA (reference sequence). The CDR3 region has the DNA TGCAGTGCTAGAGATATGCGACAGGGGGGAGAGCAGTACTTC. It yields the protein CSARDMRQGGEQYF.

The table lists this clonotype with many counts. The chain carries TRBV20-1 and TRBJ2-2; TRBD2 matches 7 bases. The CDR3 consists of 13 residues. Germline V gene data show CDR1 as DFQATT and CDR2 as SNEGSKA (reference sequence). J lost 6 bases, V lost 2 bases, and 3 bases had no gene match. CDR3 bases: TGCAGTGCTAGACTAGCGGCAGCCGGGGAGCTGTTTTTT. Translating gives CSARLAAAGELFF.

This clonotype was seen ten or more times. The chain is built from TRBV14 and TRBJ2-3, with unresolved D. With 4 bases removed from V and 1 base from J, the gap between germline ends came to 21 bases. This CDR3 is built from 18 residues. Germline V gene sequence: CDR1 SGHDN, CDR2 FVKESK. The DNA of the CDR3 is TGTGCCAGCAGCCGAAAGGATACCAGTGGGATAGGCACAGATACGCAGTATTTT. Translated: CASSRKDTSGIGTDTQYF.

This clonotype came up a few times. This chain links TRBV4-1 with TRBJ2-1; D possibly corresponds to TRBD2 (5 bases). V dropped 2 bases and J dropped 1 base, with 6 bases sitting between them. Germline CDR1 reads MGHRA; CDR2 reads YSYEKL. The CDR3 totals 14 residues. As DNA, the CDR3 is TGCGCCAGCAGCCAATCGGGGTCCTACAATGAGCAGTTCTTC. Translated: CASSQSGSYNEQFF.

This clonotype occurred many times. The chain uses TRBV11-3 and TRBJ2-1; 7 bases match TRBD2. V shed 5 bases, J shed 7 bases, and the junction held 5 bases outside the gene matches. The CDR3 length is 13 residues. CDR1 and CDR2 (germline): SGHNT, YENEEA. The CDR3 is CASSRRRENEQFF. Here the CDR3 DNA reads TGTGCCAGCAGCCGCCGGCGGGAGAATGAGCAGTTCTTC.

This clonotype occurred a few times. V usage is TRBV19 and J usage is TRBJ1-1; no firm D call. V was shortened by 4 bases and J by 2 bases, with 14 bases between the two germline ends. The CDR3 extends over 15 amino acids. Germline V gene lookup returns CDR1 LNHDA and CDR2 SQIVND (reference sequence). CDR3 in amino acids: CASSTGSSDNTEAFF. The CDR3 DNA is TGTGCCAGTAGTACTGGCTCTAGTGATAACACTGAAGCTTTCTTT.

The chain recombines TRBV6-2 or TRBV6-3 with TRBJ2-1, with 7 positions matching TRBD2. There are 17 residues in the CDR3. CDR1 and CDR2 from the germline V gene are MNHEY and SVGEGT. Germline trimming cut 0 bases from V and 4 bases from J; bases unmatched to any gene: 9. This CDR3 is CASSYSWAGVPYNEQFF. The CDR3 DNA reads TGTGCCAGCAGTTACTCATGGGCGGGAGTTCCTTACAATGAGCAGTTCTTC.

The gene calls are TRBV20-1 and TRBJ1-5; tentative D call: TRBD1 (6 bases). Germline V gene sequence: CDR1 DFQATT, CDR2 SNEGSKA (reference sequence). The V and J ends lost 4 bases and 6 bases respectively, with 16 bases between them. This CDR3 contains 14 residues. The CDR3 sequence is CSAIQQGAGQPQHF. CDR3 coding DNA: TGCAGTGCTATACAACAGGGAGCAGGTCAGCCCCAGCATTTT.

The chain carries TRBV30 and TRBJ1-6, with unresolved D. V lost 0 bases to trimming and J lost 3 bases, with 9 bases between them. Germline loops: CDR1 GTSNPN, CDR2 SVGIG (reference sequence). This CDR3 region has 15 residues. The CDR3 DNA is TGTGCCTGGAGTGTACCTACGGACTATAATTCACCCCTCCACTTT. Translating it yields CAWSVPTDYNSPLHF.